These 20 T cell receptor beta chains share one sample of origin, sequenced in a study of human T cells and chemical hapten exposure. TCRdb re-derived calls from the RACE reads in MiXCR, one entry per CDR3 protein. Of tens of thousands of distinct CDR3 sequences in the sample, around 7% were seen once. The time point was: pre-sensitization, week 0. The treatment here: therapeutic diphenylcyclopropenone sensitization with weekly scalp DPC. The starting material was whole blood, obtained in connection with sensitization to the hapten diphenylcyclopropenone (DPC). These receptors originate from a woman under 40 with alopecia areata. Some clones in this sample may be carry-over from other donors' samples.

The V gene is TRBV6-5, the J gene TRBJ1-5; 8 bases line up with TRBD1. The ends lost 5 bases at V and 2 bases at J; junction bases unmatched: 2. This CDR3 is 14 amino acids long. Per the germline V gene, CDR1 is MNHEY and CDR2 is SVGAGI. CDR3 sequence reads: CASSTTGGNQPQHF. Written as DNA, the CDR3 is TGTGCCAGCAGTACGACAGGGGGCAATCAGCCCCAGCATTTT.

In this sample, this clonotype turned up many times. This chain uses TRBV25-1 with TRBJ1-1, with 7 bases aligning to TRBD1. The germline V gene has CDR1 MGHDK and CDR2 SYGVNS. Unmatched junction bases numbered 8, after V lost 5 bases and J lost 5 bases. The CDR3 contains 14 residues. CDR3 in amino acids: CASSPRGRRTEAFF. The CDR3 DNA reads as TGTGCCAGCAGTCCTAGGGGGCGCCGGACTGAAGCTTTCTTT.

This clonotype has at least ten counts. The chain employs TRBV6-6 and TRBJ1-5, with TRBD1 as a possible D gene (6 bases). Deletions cut 6 bases from V and 7 bases from J, with 16 bases between. Germline CDR1 reads MNHNY; CDR2 reads SVGAGI (reference sequence). There are 14 residues in the CDR3. CDR3 sequence: CASSNPGAGQPQHF. As DNA, the CDR3 is TGTGCCAGCAGCAATCCAGGGGCCGGGCAGCCCCAGCATTTT.

The genes are TRBV4-2 and TRBJ2-3; possible D gene TRBD2, 5 bases. The V and J ends lost 7 bases and 5 bases respectively, with 13 bases between them. The CDR3 contains 13 residues. Germline V CDR1 and CDR2: LGHNA, YNFKEQ. CDR3 coding DNA: TGTGCCAGCACCCTCCCCGGGGTAGATACGCAGTATTTT. It translates to CASTLPGVDTQYF.

A few counts support this clonotype. V and J are TRBV4-1 and TRBJ2-5, with D possibly matching TRBD2 (6 bases). The CDR3 runs 14 residues. CDR1 is MGHRA, CDR2 YSYEKL, per germline. V was cut by 4 bases and J by 4 bases, with 13 bases left in between. CDR3 in amino acids: CASSPTSAGETQYF. The CDR3 bases are TGCGCCAGCAGCCCGACTAGTGCCGGAGAGACCCAGTACTTC.

This clonotype was picked up many times. The chain has TRBV7-2 and TRBJ2-2; no firm D call. The V end was cut by 2 bases, the J end by 2 bases, with 15 bases between. CDR1 and CDR2 (germline): SGHTA, FQGNSA. This CDR3 spans 17 amino acids. The CDR3 DNA reads TGTGCCAGCAGCTTATGGCTTTATGGTGAAAACACCGGGGAGCTGTTTTTT. Protein: CASSLWLYGENTGELFF.

This clonotype was recorded a few times. V and J are TRBV20-1 and TRBJ2-7; TRBD2 agrees at 15 bases. The J segment lost 5 bases and the V segment lost 2 bases, leaving 4 bases of the junction unmatched. This CDR3 contains 15 residues. The germline gives CDR1 DFQATT, CDR2 SNEGSKA (reference sequence). The CDR3: CSARTGLAGGNEQYF. The CDR3 DNA follows: TGCAGTGCTAGAACGGGACTAGCGGGGGGTAACGAGCAGTACTTC.

This chain connects TRBV7-2 to TRBJ2-7; maybe TRBD1 (5 bases). V lost 1 base and J 5 bases, leaving 18 bases between the germline ends. Germline CDR1 reads SGHTA; CDR2 reads FQGNSA. This CDR3 contains 16 residues. DNA for the CDR3: TGTGCCAGCAGCTTAGTGTCCCAGGGTTCAGGAAACGAGCAGTACTTC. This gives the protein CASSLVSQGSGNEQYF.

This chain uses TRBV19 with TRBJ1-3, with TRBD1 as a possible D gene (5 bases). CDR3 length: 15 residues. In germline, CDR1 is LNHDA, CDR2 SQIVND (reference sequence). V shed 6 bases and J shed 1 base, with 13 bases lying between them. The CDR3 reads CASSLGAPSGNTIYF. The CDR3, as DNA: TGTGCCAGTAGCCTCGGGGCCCCGTCTGGAAACACCATATATTTT.

This clonotype was observed at least ten times. The gene calls are TRBV29-1 and TRBJ2-3; D gene unclear. Trimming shortened V by 8 bases and J by 1 base, and 13 bases separated the two germline ends. The CDR3 is 13 amino acids. Germline V lookup: CDR1 SQVTM, CDR2 ANQGSEA. CDR3 protein: CSLRHGGTDTQYF. The CDR3 DNA follows: TGCAGCCTAAGACATGGGGGCACAGATACGCAGTATTTT.

This clonotype came up many times. The rearrangement uses TRBV29-1 and TRBJ2-5; maybe TRBD1 (5 bases). The CDR3 runs 14 residues. The V end lost 4 bases, the J end lost 5 bases, and 17 bases lay between the germline ends. Germline V gives CDR1 SQVTM, CDR2 ANQGSEA. Here the CDR3 reads CSVGQTGPGETQYF. CDR3 sequence (DNA): TGCAGCGTTGGACAGACGGGCCCCGGCGAGACCCAGTACTTC.

This clonotype was seen many times. The rearrangement joins TRBV6-5 to TRBJ2-3; D might be TRBD2 (5 bases). CDR1 is MNHEY and CDR2 is SVGAGI in the germline V gene. V lost 6 bases, J lost 4 bases, and 14 bases lay in between. The length of the CDR3 is 14 residues. The CDR3 sequence is CASSKRTPSDTQYF. The CDR3 DNA is TGTGCCAGCAGCAAGAGGACTCCGTCAGATACGCAGTATTTT.

There are many counts of this clonotype. The V call is TRBV6-5, the J call TRBJ1-1; 9 nucleotides align to TRBD1. The germline V gene encodes CDR1 MNHEY and CDR2 SVGAGI. Unmatched junction bases numbered 7, after V lost 4 bases and J lost 4 bases. The CDR3 runs to 15 residues. CDR3 loop: CASSSWDRVGTEAFF. The CDR3 DNA follows: TGTGCCAGCAGTTCGTGGGACAGGGTGGGCACTGAAGCTTTCTTT.

The table lists this clonotype with a few counts. The V call is TRBV7-9, the J call TRBJ1-2; the match to TRBD1 covers 7 bases. J gave up 8 bases and V 6 bases, and 15 bases lay outside the gene matches. The CDR3 has 15 residues. Germline V gene lookup returns CDR1 SEHNR and CDR2 FQNEAQ (reference sequence). The CDR3 loop is CASRIGAGGTGGYTF. The DNA for the CDR3 is TGTGCCAGCAGAATAGGGGCAGGGGGGACCGGCGGCTACACCTTC.

This clonotype has more than one count but fewer than ten. The chain links TRBV5-1 to TRBJ2-1, with no clear D. Germline V gene sequence: CDR1 SGHRS, CDR2 YFSETQ. The V end was cut by 0 bases, the J end by 6 bases, with 13 bases between. The CDR3 sequence is 15 residues long. The CDR3 bases are TGCGCCAGCAGCTTGGGGACCGCCACCCCCAATGAGCAGTTCTTC. Translation gives CASSLGTATPNEQFF.

This clonotype has at least ten counts. The chain links TRBV5-5 to TRBJ2-1; D remains unclear. Trimming left V 2 bases short and J 4 bases short, with 10 bases between. The CDR3 has 14 residues. Germline CDR1 SGHKS, CDR2 YYEKEE (reference sequence). As DNA, the CDR3 is TGTGCCAGCAGCTTTCTCCCCGGATACAATGAGCAGTTCTTC. It specifies CASSFLPGYNEQFF.

This clonotype was detected many times. This chain uses TRBV12-3 or TRBV12-4 with TRBJ1-1; no reliable D call. The CDR3 is made up of 13 amino acids. V shed 6 bases and J shed 4 bases, with 12 bases lying between them. CDR3 sequence: CASSQSLGTEAFF. CDR3 bases: TGTGCCAGCAGCCAAAGTCTGGGCACTGAAGCTTTCTTT.

This clonotype was counted only a few times. This chain connects TRBV30 to TRBJ2-3; D might be TRBD2 (7 bases). Germline CDR1 is GTSNPN and CDR2 is SVGIG (reference sequence). The V gene lost 1 base and the J gene lost 1 base, with 12 bases spanning the gap. The CDR3 length is 15 residues. The CDR3 coding sequence is TGTGCCTGGAGTGCCCGGGGGGCCCGCACAGATACGCAGTATTTT. Translation gives CAWSARGARTDTQYF.

The rearrangement uses TRBV3-1 and TRBJ2-2; D is perhaps TRBD1 (6 bases). V lost 2 bases and J 6 bases, leaving 13 bases between the germline ends. Germline V lookup: CDR1 LGHDT, CDR2 YNNKEL (reference sequence). The CDR3 has 15 amino acids. The CDR3 loop is CASSQSRGLAGELFF. CDR3 DNA: TGTGCCAGCAGCCAAAGTAGGGGGTTGGCCGGGGAGCTGTTTTTT.

This clonotype was seen at least ten times. The rearrangement links TRBV27 to TRBJ2-6; possible D gene TRBD1, 6 bases. The CDR3 has 16 amino acids. From germline, CDR1 is MNHEY and CDR2 SMNVEV (reference sequence). With 7 bases removed from V and 4 bases from J, the gap between germline ends came to 17 bases. The DNA of the CDR3 is TGTGCCAGCAACTACGAGAGGGGGTTGGGGGCCAACGTCCTGACTTTC. It yields the protein CASNYERGLGANVLTF.